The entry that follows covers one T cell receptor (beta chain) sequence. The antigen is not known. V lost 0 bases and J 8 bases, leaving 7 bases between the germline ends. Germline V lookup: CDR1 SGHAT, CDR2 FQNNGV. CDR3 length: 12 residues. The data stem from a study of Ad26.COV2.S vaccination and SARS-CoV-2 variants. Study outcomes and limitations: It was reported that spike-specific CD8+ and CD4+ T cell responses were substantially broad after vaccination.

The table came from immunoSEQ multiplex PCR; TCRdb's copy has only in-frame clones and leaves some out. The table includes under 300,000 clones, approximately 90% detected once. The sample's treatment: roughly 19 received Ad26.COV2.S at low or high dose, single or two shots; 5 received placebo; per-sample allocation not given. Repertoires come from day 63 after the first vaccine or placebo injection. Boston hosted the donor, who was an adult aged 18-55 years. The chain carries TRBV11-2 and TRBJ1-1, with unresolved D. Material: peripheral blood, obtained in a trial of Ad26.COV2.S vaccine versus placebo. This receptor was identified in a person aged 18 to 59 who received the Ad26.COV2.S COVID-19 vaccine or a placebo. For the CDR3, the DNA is TGTGCCAGCAGCTTAGATCTTTCGGAAGCTTTCTTT. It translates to CASSLDLSEAFF.